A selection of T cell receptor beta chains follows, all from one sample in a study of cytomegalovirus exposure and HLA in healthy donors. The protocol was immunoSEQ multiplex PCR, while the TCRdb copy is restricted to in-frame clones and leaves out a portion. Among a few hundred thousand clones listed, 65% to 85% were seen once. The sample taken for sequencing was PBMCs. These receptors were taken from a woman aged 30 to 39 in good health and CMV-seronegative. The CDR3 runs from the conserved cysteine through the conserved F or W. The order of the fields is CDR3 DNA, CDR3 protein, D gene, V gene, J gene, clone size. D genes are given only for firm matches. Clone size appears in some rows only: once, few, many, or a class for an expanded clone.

TGTGCCAGTAGTATAGAAACTAGCGAAGAGACCCAGTACTTC	CASSIETSEETQYF	TRBD2	TRBV19	TRBJ2-5	.
TGTGCCATCGATAGCGGACTTTACAATGAGCAGTTCTTC	CAIDSGLYNEQFF	.	TRBV28	TRBJ2-1	.
TGTGCCAGCAGTGGAAGGGACAGTTCCTATAATTCACCCCTCCACTTT	CASSGRDSSYNSPLHF	TRBD1	TRBV2	TRBJ1-6	.
TGTGCCAGCAGTTACTCCCGGACAATCACCGGGGAGCTGTTTTTT	CASSYSRTITGELFF	.	TRBV6-6	TRBJ2-2	.
TGTGCCAGCAGTTTATCACGGGGGGTGATCTCCTACGAGCAGTACTTC	CASSLSRGVISYEQYF	TRBD2	TRBV27	TRBJ2-7	.
TGTGCCAGCAGCTTACTGACGGGGTTGGCACCTGCCTCCTACGAGCAGTACTTC	CASSLLTGLAPASYEQYF	.	TRBV5-4	TRBJ2-7	few
TGTGCCATCACCGGGACAGGAAAGGACTCCTATGGCTACACCTTC	CAITGTGKDSYGYTF	TRBD1	TRBV10-3	TRBJ1-2	.
TGTGCCAGCAGGGTCCCGGGATTTGAGCAGTTCTTC	CASRVPGFEQFF	.	TRBV6-5	TRBJ2-1	.
TGCGCCAGCAGCTCAGGACTAGCCGGAGAAGCTTTCTTT	CASSSGLAGEAFF	.	TRBV5-1	TRBJ1-1	few
TGTGCCATTGCGGGACAGGGGGGAAACACCATATATTTT	CAIAGQGGNTIYF	TRBD1	TRBV28	TRBJ1-3	.
TGTGCCAGCAGCCCCGGGACAGGGCCCTATAATTCACCCCTCCACTTT	CASSPGTGPYNSPLHF	TRBD1	TRBV7-9	TRBJ1-6	once
TGTTCCAGCAGCTTAGGGGGACTAGCGTTCGAGCAGTACTTC	CSSSLGGLAFEQYF	TRBD2	TRBV7-9	TRBJ2-7	.
TGTGCCTGGAGTGGACAGATCGATCAGCCCCAGCATTTT	CAWSGQIDQPQHF	.	TRBV30	TRBJ1-5	.
TGTGCCAGTAGTATCCGGGACAGCCGAAGGGGCTATGGCTACACCTTC	CASSIRDSRRGYGYTF	TRBD1	TRBV19	TRBJ1-2	.
TGTGCCAGCGCTGGAGCCGACAGCACAGATACGCAGTATTTT	CASAGADSTDTQYF	.	TRBV2	TRBJ2-3	.
TGTGCCTGGAGTGCGGGACAGGGCAGTGAAAAACTGTTTTTT	CAWSAGQGSEKLFF	TRBD1	TRBV30	TRBJ1-4	.
TGTGCCAGCAGCTTAGAGTTAGGAGGGGCCCCCGGGGAGCTGTTTTTT	CASSLELGGAPGELFF	.	TRBV11-2	TRBJ2-2	.